A selection of T cell receptor beta chains follows, all from one sample in a study of CD8+ T cells in alopecia areata. Method: immunoSEQ multiplex PCR; TCRdb's copy keeps in-frame clones and lacks some. The sample lists a few hundred thousand clones, 35% to 40% occurring once. The specimen was CD4+ T cells sorted from blood, collected around week 30, from a patient treated with tofacitinib. These receptors were collected from a human donor with alopecia areata. Both conserved end residues are trimmed from each CDR3.

v_gene: TRBV2
CDR3aa: ASSMGLARKYEQY

v_gene: TRBV29-1
CDR3aa: SVDAGGANEQF

v_gene: TRBV7-6
CDR3aa: ASSLGGTPTD

v_gene: TRBV30
CDR3aa: AWSVRISGSKVEQF

v_gene: TRBV15
CDR3aa: ATWTLGRSQETQY

v_gene: TRBV18
CDR3aa: ASSRAAREQF

v_gene: TRBV5-1
CDR3aa: ASSLGAGSIDQPQH

v_gene: TRBV6-5
CDR3aa: ASSYGQGYTGELF

v_gene: TRBV29-1
CDR3aa: SAGTSGGPTDTQY

v_gene: TRBV4-3
CDR3aa: ASSPGTGGKDTQY

v_gene: TRBV7-2
CDR3aa: ASSPATSNEQF

v_gene: TRBV5-4
CDR3aa: ASSTTLNTEAF

v_gene: TRBV27
CDR3aa: ASSSGQVLYEQY

v_gene: TRBV6-1
CDR3aa: ASSEMFEDWDVNYGYT

v_gene: TRBV5-6
CDR3aa: ASSLKDSLHIQY

v_gene: TRBV19
CDR3aa: ASSRGIGGEQF

v_gene: TRBV4-2
CDR3aa: ASSPNPDRIAGGTPSYEQY

v_gene: TRBV6-5
CDR3aa: ASARQGLDTDTQY

v_gene: TRBV6-5
CDR3aa: ASSRQGEEQY

v_gene: TRBV9
CDR3aa: ASSVALGQGYEQY

v_gene: TRBV5-1
CDR3aa: ASSLDGAYGNTIY

v_gene: TRBV5-4
CDR3aa: ASSFDPGQLSNQPQH

v_gene: TRBV29-1
CDR3aa: SDNSGYTEAF

v_gene: TRBV30
CDR3aa: AWSQRGPGGYT

v_gene: TRBV7-6
CDR3aa: ASSLDSDRPEAF

v_gene: TRBV5-1
CDR3aa: ASSLVIRGEQY

v_gene: TRBV29-1
CDR3aa: SVSGRLTGEGQY

v_gene: TRBV27
CDR3aa: ASSLRQGASEQY

v_gene: TRBV29-1
CDR3aa: SAEGFRGDYGYT

v_gene: TRBV18
CDR3aa: ASPIQGAYSGANVLT

v_gene: TRBV5-1
CDR3aa: ASSLDPLIAGGLNNEQF

v_gene: TRBV27
CDR3aa: ASSLLPSYEQY

v_gene: TRBV5-4
CDR3aa: ATGTQARGTDTQY

v_gene: TRBV7-2
CDR3aa: ASSLGASGTDTQY

v_gene: TRBV5-1
CDR3aa: ASSGQNQGNEQF

v_gene: TRBV2
CDR3aa: ASSNYRGRRQPQH

v_gene: TRBV28
CDR3aa: ATNTPGVTSYNEQF

v_gene: TRBV6-5
CDR3aa: ASSSRTEAF

v_gene: TRBV6-5
CDR3aa: ASSPQGNEQY

v_gene: TRBV6-5
CDR3aa: ASSYSRGRMTDTQY

v_gene: TRBV15
CDR3aa: ATSRDLAGGPED

v_gene: TRBV11-1
CDR3aa: ASSFNRINTEAF

v_gene: TRBV5-1
CDR3aa: ASSFGGDTDTQY

v_gene: TRBV30
CDR3aa: AWKGQGVNGAF

v_gene: TRBV6-5
CDR3aa: ASSYRRGRSEAF

v_gene: TRBV6-5
CDR3aa: ASSSGVGSTTDTQY

v_gene: TRBV29-1
CDR3aa: SVEVGPGDYGYT

v_gene: TRBV5-1
CDR3aa: ASSLAGETQY

v_gene: TRBV10-2
CDR3aa: ASSEPGQSSYEQY

v_gene: TRBV6-1
CDR3aa: ASSERLGQGDTVAF

v_gene: TRBV19
CDR3aa: ASSIREGGQY

v_gene: TRBV29-1
CDR3aa: SVEKGTGGSYGYT

v_gene: TRBV30
CDR3aa: AWSAGRGRRETQY

v_gene: TRBV29-1
CDR3aa: SVEVITSGGTY

v_gene: TRBV11-2
CDR3aa: ASSLGQNYNEQF

v_gene: TRBV2
CDR3aa: ASSRQGYEQY

v_gene: TRBV30
CDR3aa: AWRGVSYEQY

v_gene: TRBV25-1
CDR3aa: ASSEGREYTDTQY

v_gene: TRBV6-5
CDR3aa: ASSPPGRNYGYT

v_gene: TRBV5-1
CDR3aa: ASSTGQGQGINEQY